Listed here are 29 T cell receptor beta chains from one sample, sequenced in a study of cytomegalovirus exposure and HLA in healthy donors. Amplification used 60 Vbeta primers and 13 Jbeta primers. Data came from immunoSEQ multiplex PCR; TCRdb stores just in-frame clones and leaves some out. Of roughly 120,000 clones listed, about 68% are singletons. The sequencing input was PBMCs. Receptors were obtained from a woman aged 50 to 60 in good health and CMV-seropositive.

CDR3 sequence: CASSEKSGTGGFRAFF. CDR3 nucleotides: TGTGCCAGCAGTGAAAAATCAGGGACAGGGGGCTTTAGGGCTTTCTTT. V is TRBV6-1 and J is TRBJ1-1; 12 bases are shared with TRBD1. The germline CDR1 and CDR2 sequences are MNHNS and SASEGT. V was pared by 2 bases and J by 11 bases, with 12 bases of the junction left unmatched. This CDR3 has 16 residues.

This chain joins TRBV4-3 and TRBJ2-7, with 8 bases fitting TRBD2. CDR3 length: 17 residues. Germline CDR1 and CDR2: LGHNA and YSLEER. V lost 0 bases and J lost 2; bases outside the gene matches: 9. CDR3 protein: CASSQDVTAGGAYEQYF. The CDR3 nucleotides are TGCGCCAGCAGCCAAGATGTTACGGCGGGAGGAGCCTACGAGCAGTACTTC.

A few counts support this clone. The rearrangement joins TRBV15 to TRBJ1-6, with D perhaps TRBD1 (6 bases). CDR3 length: 14 amino acids. V dropped 8 bases and J dropped 10 bases, with 18 bases sitting between them. CDR1 is LNHNV and CDR2 is YYDKDF in the germline V gene (reference sequence). Here the CDR3 reads CATGELGARSPLHF. The CDR3 DNA is TGTGCCACCGGGGAATTGGGGGCTCGGTCACCCCTCCACTTT.

V and J are TRBV5-5 and TRBJ2-3; no clear D. Trimming cost V 2 bases and J 3 bases, with 4 bases left between them. The germline CDR1 and CDR2 sequences are SGHKS and YYEKEE (reference sequence). The CDR3 is 12 residues long. DNA of the CDR3: TGTGCCAGCAGCTTAATAACAGATACGCAGTATTTT. Protein sequence: CASSLITDTQYF. The whole variable domain, filled in from reference TRBV5-5 and TRBJ2-3, reads DAGVTQSPTHLIKTRGQQVTLRCSPISGHKSVSWYQQVLGQGPQFIFQYYEKEERGRGNFPDRFSARQFPNYSSELNVNALLLGDSALYLCASSLITDTQYFGPGTRLTVL.

V usage is TRBV4-1 and J usage is TRBJ2-7; 15 bases agree with TRBD2. The CDR3 totals 17 residues. Germline lookup yields CDR1 MGHRA and CDR2 YSYEKL. The J segment lost 4 bases and the V segment lost 4 bases, leaving 8 bases of the junction unmatched. The CDR3 DNA is TGCGCCAGCAGCCCGGGACTAGCGGGGGGCGACGGGTACGAGCAGTACTTC. Translating gives CASSPGLAGGDGYEQYF.

The chain joins TRBV7-2 to TRBJ2-5, with 8 bases matching TRBD2. Germline assignment: CDR1 SGHTA and CDR2 FQGNSA. V lost 5 bases, J lost 5 bases, and 7 bases stayed unmatched. The CDR3 is 14 amino acids. CDR3 sequence reads: CASSVSGGGETQYF. The CDR3 bases are TGTGCCAGCAGCGTAAGCGGGGGCGGGGAGACCCAGTACTTC.

The chain recombines TRBV4-3 with TRBJ1-2; a possible D gene is TRBD1 (5 bases). V dropped 1 base and J dropped 5 bases, with 14 bases sitting between them. The germline CDR1 and CDR2 sequences are LGHNA and YSLEER. The CDR3 sequence is 15 residues long. The CDR3 DNA reads TGCGCCAGCAGCCAAGGACCGACAGATCCGTATGGCTACACCTTC. Translated: CASSQGPTDPYGYTF.

The rearrangement links TRBV4-1 to TRBJ1-1, with a weak D call TRBD1 (6 bases). CDR3 size: 16 residues. Germline loops: CDR1 MGHRA, CDR2 YSYEKL. V lost 0 bases to trimming and J lost 2 bases, with 13 bases between them. The CDR3 DNA reads TGCGCCAGCAGCCAAGAGATTCAGGGGCTAAACACTGAAGCTTTCTTT. Protein: CASSQEIQGLNTEAFF.

The CDR3 reads CASSQDVGSYNEQFF. DNA for the CDR3: TGTGCCAGCAGCCAGGATGTCGGCTCCTACAATGAGCAGTTCTTC. J is TRBJ2-1 and V is TRBV5-4, with D unresolved. CDR3 size: 15 residues. The ends were cut back, 4 bases at V and 0 bases at J, with 11 bases in the middle. From germline, CDR1 is SGHNT and CDR2 YYREEE (reference sequence). Together with reference TRBV5-4 and TRBJ2-1, the CDR3 gives the full variable domain: ETGVTQSPTHLIKTRGQQVTLRCSSQSGHNTVSWYQQALGQGPQFIFQYYREEENGRGNFPPRFSGLQFPNYSSELNVNALELDDSALYLCASSQDVGSYNEQFFGPGTRLTVL.

V usage is TRBV6-5 and J usage is TRBJ1-4; D may be TRBD1 (6 bases). The germline gives CDR1 MNHEY, CDR2 SVGAGI. The ends were cut back, 0 bases at V and 5 bases at J, with 13 bases in the middle. There are 16 residues in the CDR3. DNA for the CDR3: TGTGCCAGCAGTTACTCGCGCACAGGGCCGAATGAAAAACTGTTTTTT. This sequence encodes CASSYSRTGPNEKLFF.

The chain joins TRBV7-9 to TRBJ2-7, with TRBD2 identical over 10 bases. The germline V gene encodes CDR1 SEHNR and CDR2 FQNEAQ (reference sequence). The CDR3 spans 14 residues. V lost 2 bases and J lost 4; bases outside the gene matches: 2. The CDR3: CASSLPSGGYEQYF. CDR3 coding DNA: TGTGCCAGCAGCTTACCTAGCGGGGGATACGAGCAGTACTTC.

V and J are TRBV29-1 and TRBJ2-5; TRBD1 matches at 9 bases. Per germline, CDR1 SQVTM and CDR2 ANQGSEA. V lost 4 bases and J lost 2; bases outside the gene matches: 8. The CDR3 is 15 residues long. The CDR3 spells CSVGRGQGAQETQYF. The CDR3 DNA reads TGCAGCGTTGGGAGGGGACAGGGCGCTCAAGAGACCCAGTACTTC.

The chain couples TRBV28 to TRBJ1-1; 7 nucleotides align to TRBD1. The V gene's germline CDR1 is MDHEN and CDR2 SYDVKM. J lost 0 bases, V lost 2 bases, and 9 bases had no gene match. The CDR3 covers 17 residues. The CDR3 DNA is TGTGCCAGCAGTTTAAGACGACAGGGCCTGGTGAACACTGAAGCTTTCTTT. Protein sequence: CASSLRRQGLVNTEAFF.

This clone was seen a single time. This chain connects TRBV7-9 to TRBJ1-4; possibly TRBD1 for D (6 bases). The V end lost 4 bases, the J end lost 0 bases, and 12 bases lay between the germline ends. The length of the CDR3 is 16 residues. Germline V lookup: CDR1 SEHNR, CDR2 FQNEAQ (reference sequence). This chain's CDR3 is CASSSGQPATNEKLFF. The CDR3 DNA follows: TGTGCCAGCAGCTCTGGACAGCCTGCAACTAATGAAAAACTGTTTTTT.

This sequence joins TRBV6-4 and TRBJ1-5, with 8 nucleotides matching TRBD1. The CDR3 covers 15 residues. Germline loops: CDR1 MRHNA, CDR2 SNTAGT. J was trimmed by 1 base and V by 6 bases; bases with no gene match: 5. As DNA, the CDR3 is TGTGCCAGCAGCGAACAGGGGGGCAGCAATCAGCCCCAGCATTTT. It translates to CASSEQGGSNQPQHF.

The chain combines TRBV11-2 with TRBJ2-5; TRBD2 matches at 15 bases. The CDR3 consists of 18 residues. The J segment lost 4 bases and the V segment lost 5 bases, leaving 11 bases of the junction unmatched. In germline, CDR1 is SGHAT, CDR2 FQNNGV. The CDR3 loop is CASSPRTSGGAYGETQYF. The CDR3 DNA follows: TGTGCCAGCAGCCCTAGGACTAGCGGGGGGGCCTATGGAGAGACCCAGTACTTC.

The chain is built from TRBV28 and TRBJ1-1; D might be TRBD1 (6 bases). Germline V gives CDR1 MDHEN, CDR2 SYDVKM. The CDR3 has 12 residues. The V end was cut by 8 bases, the J end by 3 bases, with 10 bases between. CDR3 bases: TGTGCCAGCTTCGGACAGTACACTGAAGCTTTCTTT. Translating it yields CASFGQYTEAFF. Complete variable domain (other parts from reference TRBV28 and TRBJ1-1): DVKVTQSSRYLVKRTGEKVFLECVQDMDHENMFWYRQDPGLGLRLIYFSYDVKMKEKGDIPEGYSVSREKKERFSLILESASTNQTSMYLCASFGQYTEAFFGQGTRLTVV.

This clone was observed a handful of times. The chain employs TRBV5-1 and TRBJ2-1; 7 bases are a match to TRBD1. Germline V gives CDR1 SGHRS, CDR2 YFSETQ. The CDR3 covers 14 residues. V was clipped by 1 base and J by 5 bases; unmatched bases: 3. The CDR3 nucleotides read TGCGCCAGCAGCTTGTGGGGACAGAACAATGAGCAGTTCTTC. It encodes CASSLWGQNNEQFF.

The CDR3 sequence: CASRPDTGPEKLFF. The CDR3 nucleotides read TGTGCCAGCAGACCGGACACCGGACCTGAAAAACTGTTTTTT. The chain joins TRBV28 to TRBJ1-4, with D perhaps matching TRBD1 (5 bases). Germline CDR1 MDHEN, CDR2 SYDVKM. V gave up 6 bases and J gave up 7 bases, with 15 bases separating them. The CDR3 covers 14 residues. The full variable domain, its missing parts supplied by reference TRBV28 and TRBJ1-4, is DVKVTQSSRYLVKRTGEKVFLECVQDMDHENMFWYRQDPGLGLRLIYFSYDVKMKEKGDIPEGYSVSREKKERFSLILESASTNQTSMYLCASRPDTGPEKLFFGSGTQLSVL.

The rearrangement links TRBV5-6 to TRBJ1-6; 9 nucleotides line up with TRBD1. This CDR3 region has 16 residues. J lost 5 bases, V lost 3 bases, and 6 bases had no gene match. The germline V gene has CDR1 SGHDT and CDR2 YYEEEE. CDR3 protein: CASSSTGTGNNSPLHF. DNA for the CDR3: TGTGCCAGCAGCTCTACCGGGACAGGGAATAATTCACCCCTCCACTTT. The whole variable domain, remainder taken from reference TRBV5-6 and TRBJ1-6, is DAGVTQSPTHLIKTRGQQVTLRCSPKSGHDTVSWYQQALGQGPQFIFQYYEEEERQRGNFPDRFSGHQFPNYSSELNVNALLLGDSALYLCASSSTGTGNNSPLHFGNGTRLTVT.

Only a few counts were recorded for this clone. The chain couples TRBV28 to TRBJ2-7; 7 nucleotides match TRBD1. V gave up 6 bases and J gave up 2 bases; unmatched junction bases: 13. The CDR3 covers 16 residues. Germline V gives CDR1 MDHEN, CDR2 SYDVKM. CDR3 sequence reads: CASREPGGPSPYEQYF. As DNA, the CDR3 is TGTGCCAGCAGAGAACCAGGGGGTCCATCCCCCTACGAGCAGTACTTC.

This chain joins TRBV28 and TRBJ1-5; TRBD1 is a possible D gene (5 bases). V was cut by 2 bases and J by 11 bases, with 13 bases left in between. CDR1 and CDR2 (germline): MDHEN, SYDVKM. This CDR3 has 13 residues. DNA of the CDR3: TGTGCCAGCAGTTTAGACGGCCAGGGTACCCAGCATTTT. Translated: CASSLDGQGTQHF.

The chain recombines TRBV6-4 with TRBJ1-6, with no clear D. CDR3 length: 14 amino acids. Germline V CDR1 and CDR2: MRHNA, SNTAGT. Deletions cut 3 bases from V and 6 bases from J, with 9 bases between. DNA for the CDR3: TGTGCCAGCAGTGAATTGGAGGGTAATTCACCCCTCCACTTT. Translation gives CASSELEGNSPLHF.

V usage is TRBV29-1 and J usage is TRBJ2-2; 8 nucleotides agree with TRBD2. The CDR3 is made up of 14 amino acids. V was clipped by 5 bases and J by 2 bases; unmatched bases: 4. Germline assignment: CDR1 SQVTM and CDR2 ANQGSEA. In DNA, the CDR3 is TGCAGCGTTAAAACTAGCGGTAACACCGGGGAGCTGTTTTTT. Translation gives CSVKTSGNTGELFF.

The chain joins TRBV5-1 to TRBJ2-3; 7 bases agree with TRBD1. V lost 0 bases, J lost 3 bases, and 4 bases stayed unmatched. The CDR3 consists of 15 residues. Germline V CDR1 and CDR2: SGHRS, YFSETQ. CDR3 bases: TGCGCCAGCAGCTTGGACAGGGGAAGGACAGATACGCAGTATTTT. The encoded protein is CASSLDRGRTDTQYF.

This clone was seen more than once but under ten times. V is TRBV7-2 and J is TRBJ2-7, with 7 positions matching TRBD1. With V trimmed by 9 bases and J by 5 bases, 13 bases remained unmatched. The germline V gene has CDR1 SGHTA and CDR2 FQGNSA. The CDR3 runs to 14 residues. The CDR3 spells CASSTGTAANEQYF. The CDR3 nucleotides are TGTGCCAGTAGTACCGGGACAGCGGCAAACGAGCAGTACTTC. The entire variable domain, with the rest obtained from reference TRBV7-2 and TRBJ2-7, is as follows: GAGVSQSPSNKVTEKGKDVELRCDPISGHTALYWYRQSLGQGLEFLIYFQGNSAPDKSGLPSDRFSAERTGGSVSTLTIQRTQQEDSAVYLCASSTGTAANEQYFGPGTRLTVT.

The rearrangement joins TRBV19 to TRBJ1-5; TRBD1 is a possible D gene (6 bases). This CDR3 has 16 residues. CDR1 and CDR2 (germline): LNHDA, SQIVND (reference sequence). Trimming left V 3 bases short and J 3 bases short, with 15 bases between. CDR3 loop: CASSIQGTIDNQPQHF. The CDR3 nucleotides read TGTGCCAGTAGTATTCAGGGGACCATCGACAATCAGCCCCAGCATTTT.

The gene calls are TRBV30 and TRBJ2-3; D ambiguous. V lost 5 bases to trimming and J lost 0 bases, with 9 bases between them. Germline V gene data show CDR1 as GTSNPN and CDR2 as SVGIG (reference sequence). The CDR3 runs to 13 residues. The CDR3 reads CAWVRASTDTQYF. The CDR3, as DNA: TGTGCCTGGGTTAGAGCGAGCACAGATACGCAGTATTTT.

This rearrangement joins TRBV27 to TRBJ2-7; 7 nucleotides match TRBD1. CDR1 and CDR2 (germline): MNHEY, SMNVEV (reference sequence). The CDR3 length is 12 residues. The V segment lost 5 bases and the J segment 6 bases; nucleotides outside the gene matches: 4. The CDR3 region has the DNA TGTGCCAGCAGTCCGACAGGGTTCGAGCAGTACTTC. Amino acid sequence: CASSPTGFEQYF.